The sample holds a few counts of the clone carrying this T cell receptor (beta chain). Antigen: not known. 5'RACE template switching generated TCR cDNA, adding a universal primer site and UMIs. TCRdb redid the calling of the 5' RACE reads with MiXCR, one entry per CDR3 protein. Altogether about 130,000 distinct CDR3 sequences are present, around 7.4% being singletons, with the ten largest covering approximately 2.7%. This sample was taken from a study of T cells after yellow fever vaccination. Background on the study: Fractions low in cell number were prepared with SMART-Seq v4 Ultra Low Input. Findings and caveats of the study: Any FACS-sorted repertoire could hold abundant clonotypes that contaminate it from the bulk population. Detected again after the booster were most primary-vaccination clones, at approximately 95% CD4 and roughly 88% CD8.

Specimen: CD4+ T cells sorted from PBMCs, collected approximately 11 days after the first yellow fever vaccination. The origin of this receptor is a man between 18 and 35 years old who received the YFV17D yellow fever vaccine.

CDR3 bases: TGCGCCAGCAGCCCGGGGGGAGGTGAGCAGTTCTTC. It translates to CASSPGGGEQFF. The chain joins TRBV5-1 to TRBJ2-1, with 7 bases aligning to TRBD2. The V segment lost 4 bases and the J segment 9 bases; nucleotides outside the gene matches: 4. CDR3 length equals 12 residues. Germline assignment: CDR1 SGHRS and CDR2 YFSETQ. The full variable domain, its missing parts supplied by reference TRBV5-1 and TRBJ2-1, is KAGVTQTPRYLIKTRGQQVTLSCSPISGHRSVSWYQQTPGQGLQFLFEYFSETQRNKGNFPGRFSGRQFSNSRSEMNVSTLELGDSALYLCASSPGGGEQFFGPGTRLTVL.